What follows are 29 T cell receptor beta chains derived from one specimen sequenced in a study of T cell repertoires in cytomegalovirus infection. One entry per CDR3 protein, called by TCRdb with MiXCR from the reads. The data contain nearly 550,000 distinct CDR3 sequences, 16% of them singletons. The material sequenced was CD8+ T cells from PBMCs. The origin of the receptors is a human donor in good health (CMV status not recorded). Some clones in this sample may be carry-over from other donors' samples.

Ten or more counts support this clonotype. The chain couples TRBV7-2 to TRBJ2-7; 13 bases are shared with TRBD2. Germline V gives CDR1 SGHTA, CDR2 FQGNSA. There are 17 residues in the CDR3. With 3 bases clipped from V and 4 bases from J, the junction kept 9 bases outside the gene matches. The DNA for the CDR3 is TGTGCCAGCAGCTTGGGACTAGCGGGACTACCCTCATACGAGCAGTACTTC. The encoded protein is CASSLGLAGLPSYEQYF.

The chain has TRBV20-1 and TRBJ2-1, with 9 nucleotides matching TRBD2. After removal of 7 bases from V and 8 bases from J, the junction contained 12 bases not matched to a gene. The CDR3 is 14 residues long. Germline lookup yields CDR1 DFQATT and CDR2 SNEGSKA (reference sequence). In nucleotides, the CDR3 is TGCAGTGACCATAGCGGGGGAGGTTATGATGAGCAGTTCTTC. Translated, it gives CSDHSGGGYDEQFF.

The sample holds a few counts of this clonotype. The chain employs TRBV2 and TRBJ1-6; no definite D call. CDR3 length: 14 amino acids. V was clipped by 5 bases and J by 3 bases, with 8 bases between them. CDR1 SNHLY and CDR2 FYNNEI come from the germline V gene. Here the CDR3 reads CASSWGSYNSPLHF. The CDR3 DNA reads TGTGCCAGCAGTTGGGGAAGCTATAATTCACCCCTCCACTTT.

The V call is TRBV27, the J call TRBJ1-1; D gene unclear. With 1 base removed from V and 5 bases from J, the gap between germline ends came to 8 bases. The CDR3 covers 13 residues. Germline lookup yields CDR1 MNHEY and CDR2 SMNVEV (reference sequence). This chain's CDR3 is CASSLYGVTEAFF. The CDR3 bases are TGTGCCAGCAGTTTATACGGGGTTACTGAAGCTTTCTTT.

Of note for this clonotype: Being one base from a much bigger clone, this may be a read error. This chain links TRBV9 with TRBJ2-7, with TRBD2 matching over 12 bases. Germline V lookup: CDR1 SGDLS, CDR2 YYNGEE. The CDR3 spans 14 residues. J was trimmed by 6 bases and V by 0 bases; bases with no gene match: 1. The CDR3 region has the DNA TGTGCCAGCAGCGTAGGACTAGCGGGAGTCGAGCAGTACTTC. This translates into CASSVGLAGVEQYF.

This rearrangement joins TRBV24-1 to TRBJ2-2; 7 bases fit TRBD1. Germline CDR1 reads KGHDR; CDR2 reads SFDVKD. V trimming: 7 bases; J trimming: 6 bases; junction bases outside the gene matches: 4. This CDR3 is 13 amino acids long. This CDR3 reads CATRGGRAGELFF. The CDR3 coding sequence is TGTGCCACCAGAGGGGGCCGGGCCGGGGAGCTGTTTTTT.

This clonotype has a handful of counts. The V call is TRBV10-3, the J call TRBJ2-7, with 8 bases matching TRBD1. CDR1 and CDR2 from the germline V gene are ENHRY and SYGVKD. Trimming cost V 4 bases and J 2 bases; bases outside gene matches: 7. This CDR3 has 15 amino acids. CDR3 DNA sequence: TGTGCCATCAGTGTCGCACAGGGGGTGACCTACGAGCAGTACTTC. Protein: CAISVAQGVTYEQYF.

This sequence joins TRBV7-4 and TRBJ1-1, with D maybe TRBD1 (6 bases). The CDR3 runs 14 residues. V was clipped by 1 base and J by 5 bases, with 11 bases between them. Germline V gene lookup returns CDR1 SGHVT and CDR2 SQSDAQ. As DNA, the CDR3 is TGTGCCAGCAGCTTAGTGGGGGCCAGTACTGAAGCTTTCTTT. Its translation is CASSLVGASTEAFF.

This clonotype was counted many times. This chain uses TRBV27 with TRBJ1-1; D unclear. CDR1 and CDR2 from the germline V gene are MNHEY and SMNVEV (reference sequence). This CDR3 is 14 amino acids long. With 2 bases removed from V and 0 bases from J, the gap between germline ends came to 7 bases. The CDR3 is CASSLHRLNTEAFF. The CDR3 nucleotides read TGTGCCAGCAGTTTACATAGACTGAACACTGAAGCTTTCTTT.

This clonotype was seen ten or more times. The chain recombines TRBV7-4 with TRBJ1-1, with TRBD1 as a possible D gene (6 bases). Trimming pared 3 bases from V and 3 bases from J, leaving 17 bases between. The CDR3 sequence is 16 residues long. Germline V gives CDR1 SGHVT, CDR2 SQSDAQ. The DNA for the CDR3 is TGTGCCAGCAGCTTTGGGGCCTACGAGGGGGACACTGAAGCTTTCTTT. Translation: CASSFGAYEGDTEAFF.

This clonotype has just a few counts. The gene calls are TRBV7-9 and TRBJ1-2; D is perhaps TRBD1 (6 bases). The CDR3 runs 14 residues. Trimming took off 4 bases at V and 4 bases at J, with 13 bases between the two ends. The germline V gene has CDR1 SEHNR and CDR2 FQNEAQ (reference sequence). The CDR3: CASSWPGAFYGYTF. CDR3 nucleotides: TGTGCCAGCAGCTGGCCGGGGGCCTTCTATGGCTACACCTTC.

This chain connects TRBV6-6 to TRBJ1-2; no reliable D call. The ends were cut back, 11 bases at V and 9 bases at J, with 19 bases in the middle. CDR3 length equals 12 residues. Germline V lookup: CDR1 MNHNY, CDR2 SVGAGI (reference sequence). The CDR3 DNA is TGTGCCGAGGGCCGGACGCTGAACAGCTACACCTTC. This codes for CAEGRTLNSYTF.

On this clonotype: A clone one base away is much larger, so this may be a read error. The genes are TRBV10-3 and TRBJ2-7, with D possibly TRBD1 on 6 matching bases. The CDR3 is made up of 17 amino acids. Germline values: CDR1 ENHRY, CDR2 SYGVKD. The CDR3 coding sequence is TGTGCCATCAGGGCTTTGAGGGTCGGTGACAGGACCTACGAGCAGGACTTC. This codes for CAIRALRVGDRTYEQDF.

The V and J genes are TRBV4-1 and TRBJ1-2, with D uncertain. CDR3 size: 14 residues. Trimming stripped 4 bases from V and 0 bases from J, with 9 bases between. CDR1 MGHRA and CDR2 YSYEKL come from the germline V gene. The CDR3 sequence is CASSPTPTNYGYTF. CDR3 in DNA: TGCGCCAGCAGCCCGACACCGACTAACTATGGCTACACCTTC.

The sample holds many counts of this clonotype. The V gene is TRBV6-5, the J gene TRBJ2-5, with TRBD2 identical over 11 bases. Trimming cost V 2 bases and J 4 bases; bases outside gene matches: 6. Germline assignment: CDR1 MNHEY and CDR2 SVGAGI. The CDR3 loop spans 16 amino acids. The CDR3 sequence is CASSYDRLAGRETQYF. For the CDR3, the DNA is TGTGCCAGCAGTTACGACAGACTAGCGGGAAGAGAGACCCAGTACTTC.

The chain has TRBV5-1 and TRBJ2-1; D is possibly TRBD2 (6 bases). Trimming removed 0 bases at V and 2 bases at J, with 12 bases between. Germline V CDR1 and CDR2: SGHRS, YFSETQ. CDR3 length equals 16 residues. CDR3 sequence reads: CASSLVIADPYNEQFF. The CDR3 DNA is TGCGCCAGCAGCTTGGTTATAGCGGATCCCTACAATGAGCAGTTCTTC.

This clonotype was seen more than once but under ten times. J is TRBJ2-5 and V is TRBV5-1; possible D gene TRBD1, 6 bases. The CDR3 loop spans 16 amino acids. V lost 0 bases to trimming and J lost 0 bases, with 12 bases between them. Germline-derived CDR1 and CDR2 are SGHRS and YFSETQ. CDR3 sequence (DNA): TGCGCCAGCAGCTTGGTTCTGGGGGCCAACCAAGAGACCCAGTACTTC. It codes for CASSLVLGANQETQYF.

This clonotype was picked up many times. The chain is built from TRBV27 and TRBJ2-7; 8 nucleotides align to TRBD1. Germline CDR1 is MNHEY and CDR2 is SMNVEV (reference sequence). The V segment lost 3 bases and the J segment 2 bases; nucleotides outside the gene matches: 6. This CDR3 has 15 residues. CDR3 coding DNA: TGTGCCAGCAGTTTTCTCAGGACAGGGCCCTACGAGCAGTACTTC. Its translation: CASSFLRTGPYEQYF.

Details on this clonotype: A read error may be the cause here, since a much bigger clone is one base away. The V call is TRBV7-9, the J call TRBJ2-1; 8 bases agree with TRBD2. The CDR3 contains 15 residues. In germline, CDR1 is SEHNR, CDR2 FQNEAQ (reference sequence). CDR3 sequence: CASSPSGGPHRMQIF. The DNA for the CDR3 is TGTGCCAGCAGCCCCTCGGGGGGGCCCCACAGAATGCAGATCTTC.

The rearrangement joins TRBV27 to TRBJ1-2; D possibly corresponds to TRBD1 (6 bases). Trimming removed 7 bases at V and 2 bases at J, with 17 bases between. CDR1 and CDR2 (germline): MNHEY, SMNVEV (reference sequence). This CDR3 region has 15 residues. The CDR3 nucleotides are TGTGCCAGCAAGCCGTGGACAGAGAGCAACTATGGCTACACCTTC. This translates into CASKPWTESNYGYTF.

As to this clonotype: A clone one base away is much larger, so this may be a read error. The genes are TRBV11-3 and TRBJ2-7; 12 bases fit TRBD2. CDR3 size: 17 residues. Germline assignment: CDR1 SGHNT and CDR2 YENEEA. Here the CDR3 reads CASSPGGLAGGPYDQYF. The CDR3 DNA reads as TGTGCCAGCAGCCCGGGAGGGCTAGCGGGAGGGCCCTACGATCAGTACTTC.

This clonotype came up many times. The chain couples TRBV7-8 to TRBJ2-1; D is perhaps TRBD1 (6 bases). V was cut by 5 bases and J by 0 bases, with 14 bases left in between. Germline V lookup: CDR1 SGHVS, CDR2 FQNEAQ. This CDR3 has 16 amino acids. As DNA, the CDR3 is TGTGCCAGCAGCGTCCAGGGGCCGCTCTCCTACAATGAGCAGTTCTTC. Translation: CASSVQGPLSYNEQFF.

At least ten counts were recorded for this clonotype. V gene TRBV5-1 combines with J gene TRBJ2-1, with 10 bases fitting TRBD2. Germline CDR1 SGHRS, CDR2 YFSETQ. The CDR3 is made up of 15 amino acids. J lost 3 bases, V lost 4 bases, and 4 bases had no gene match. CDR3 bases: TGCGCCAGCAGCCCCTGGACTAGCGGCTACAATGAGCAGTTCTTC. Translated, it gives CASSPWTSGYNEQFF.

The table lists this clonotype with many counts. V gene TRBV28 combines with J gene TRBJ2-7; no reliable D call. This CDR3 is 11 amino acids long. Between the trimmed V and J ends, which lost 10 bases and 4 bases, there was a span of 11 bases. Germline-derived CDR1 and CDR2 are MDHEN and SYDVKM. DNA of the CDR3: TGTGCCACCTCGAGGCGGTACGAGCAGTACTTC. Translated, it gives CATSRRYEQYF.

The sample holds a few counts of this clonotype. The chain recombines TRBV3-1 with TRBJ2-1, with a possible D match to TRBD2 (6 bases). Germline lookup yields CDR1 LGHDT and CDR2 YNNKEL (reference sequence). This CDR3 is built from 15 residues. V was clipped by 1 base and J by 4 bases, with 11 bases between them. Here the CDR3 reads CASSQVYGGYNEQFF. CDR3 bases: TGTGCCAGCAGCCAAGTGTACGGGGGTTACAATGAGCAGTTCTTC.

This clonotype showed up many times. The CDR3 reads CASSLDLAGLNTGELFF. DNA for the CDR3: TGTGCCAGCAGCTTAGATCTGGCCGGCCTAAACACCGGGGAGCTGTTTTTT. The gene calls are TRBV11-2 and TRBJ2-2; D remains unclear. In germline, CDR1 is SGHAT, CDR2 FQNNGV. The CDR3 is made up of 17 amino acids. Trimming took 0 bases from V and 2 from J, leaving 13 bases between them.

This clonotype appeared many times. The chain links TRBV7-4 to TRBJ1-3; a weak D match, TRBD1 (6 bases). This CDR3 is built from 17 residues. Germline V gene data show CDR1 as SGHVT and CDR2 as SQSDAQ. V gave up 0 bases and J gave up 4 bases, with 16 bases separating them. This CDR3 reads CASSLAVSGDPGNTIYF. The DNA for the CDR3 is TGTGCCAGCAGCTTAGCGGTATCAGGGGATCCAGGAAACACCATATATTTT.

Concerning this clonotype itself: The junction differs from germline at one of its ends, possibly a read error. This chain connects TRBV7-9 to TRBJ1-6; TRBD1 matches 7 bases. CDR1 and CDR2 (germline): SEHNR, FQNEAQ (reference sequence). The CDR3 runs 14 residues. This chain's CDR3 is CASRGEVYNSPLHF. CDR3 nucleotides: TGTGCAAGCAGGGGGGAAGTGTATAATTCACCCCTCCACTTT.

On this clonotype itself: One junction end disagrees with the germline gene, perhaps due to a read error. The CDR3 region is CASSFDSSSGGYNEQFF. CDR3 DNA sequence: TGTGCTAGCAGCTTCGACTCCTCTAGCGGAGGGTACAATGAGCAGTTCTTC. The V gene is TRBV7-6, the J gene TRBJ2-1; 7 bases are a match to TRBD2. Germline CDR1 SGHVS, CDR2 FNYEAQ. The CDR3 is 17 amino acids.